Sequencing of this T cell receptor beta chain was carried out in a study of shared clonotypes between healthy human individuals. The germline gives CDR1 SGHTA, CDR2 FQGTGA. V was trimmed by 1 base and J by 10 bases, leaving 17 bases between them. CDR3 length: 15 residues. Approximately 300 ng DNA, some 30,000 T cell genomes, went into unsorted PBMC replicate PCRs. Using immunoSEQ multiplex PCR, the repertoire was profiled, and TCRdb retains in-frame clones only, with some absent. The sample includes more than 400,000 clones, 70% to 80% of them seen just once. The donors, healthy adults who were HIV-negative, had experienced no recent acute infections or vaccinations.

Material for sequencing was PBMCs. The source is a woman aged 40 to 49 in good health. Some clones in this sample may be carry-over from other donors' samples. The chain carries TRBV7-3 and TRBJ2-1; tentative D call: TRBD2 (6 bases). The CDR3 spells CASSLIGGTGEEQFF. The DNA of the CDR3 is TGTGCCAGCAGCTTAATAGGCGGGACGGGAGAGGAGCAGTTCTTC.